This T cell receptor (beta chain) was profiled in a study of blood T cell repertoires in COVID-19. The CDR3 has 17 residues. Germline CDR1 reads MGHDK; CDR2 reads SYGVNS. The ends lost 1 base at V and 7 bases at J; junction bases unmatched: 5. Generated by immunoSEQ multiplex PCR, the TCRdb table keeps only in-frame clones and is missing some. The table lists 300,000 to 350,000 clones, roughly 87% of them singletons. The sample taken for sequencing was peripheral blood. The chain is built from TRBV25-1 and TRBJ2-1; 15 positions match TRBD2. This receptor was obtained from a man under 40 with COVID-19, enrolled during active disease. In nucleotides, the CDR3 is TGTGCCAGCAGTGAATGGGGACTAGCGGGAGGAGTAAATGAGCAGTTCTTC. Translation: CASSEWGLAGGVNEQFF.